Listed below are T cell receptor beta chains from one sample, sequenced in a study of response to subunit inactivated influenza vaccine. MiXCR was run by TCRdb on the RT-PCR reads, yielding one entry per CDR3 protein. The sample shows 860,000 or so distinct CDR3 sequences, 20% to 25% of them seen only once. The sequenced sample was PBMCs from blood, obtained roughly 5 days after vaccination. All receptors come from a man between 45 and 60 years old who received an inactivated influenza vaccine. Both conserved end residues are part of each CDR3. The D gene is left open where the match is weak. Only part of the rows carry a size: once, few, many, or a class if the clone is expanded.

j_call clone_size d_call v_call cdr3_aa cdr3_nt
TRBJ2-7 many TRBD1 TRBV20-1 CSAPDRDGYEQYF TGCAGTGCTCCGGACAGGGACGGCTACGAGCAGTACTTC
TRBJ2-3 NA NA TRBV7-7 CASSPEAADTQYF TGTGCTAGCAGCCCAGAGGCCGCAGATACGCAGTATTTT
TRBJ2-2 NA NA TRBV27 CASSRTGTYGELFF TGTGCCAGCAGTCGAACCGGGACCTACGGGGAGCTGTTTTTT
TRBJ2-7 NA NA TRBV12-3/TRBV12-4 CASSFGRGSYEQYF TGTGCCAGCAGTTTCGGCAGGGGTTCCTACGAGCAGTACTTC
TRBJ2-7 NA NA TRBV27 CASSDRQSYEQYF TGTGCCAGCAGTGATCGACAGTCCTACGAGCAGTACTTC
TRBJ2-1 few NA TRBV18 CASSPRDTNEQFF TGTGCCAGCTCACCACGGGACACCAATGAGCAGTTCTTC
TRBJ2-6 NA TRBD1 TRBV4-2 CASSRDRVAGANVLTF TGTGCCAGCAGCCGGGACAGGGTCGCTGGGGCCAACGTCCTGACTTTC
TRBJ2-7 NA TRBD1 TRBV7-2 CASSLTGVGYEQYF TGTGCCAGCAGCCTGACAGGGGTGGGTTACGAGCAGTACTTC
TRBJ2-5 NA NA TRBV29-1 CSVPPPGGVSPQYF TGCAGCGTACCACCCCCAGGCGGGGTTAGTCCCCAGTACTTC
TRBJ1-5 few NA TRBV20-1 CSARVGASNQPQHF TGCAGTGCTAGAGTGGGGGCTAGCAATCAGCCCCAGCATTTT
TRBJ2-1 NA NA TRBV18 CASSPRISGGASYNEQFF TGTGCCAGCTCACCTCGGATTTCTGGAGGGGCGTCCTACAATGAGCAGTTCTTC
TRBJ2-1 many TRBD2 TRBV5-1 CASSLWTSGAYNEQFF TGCGCCAGCAGCTTGTGGACTAGCGGGGCCTACAATGAGCAGTTCTTC
TRBJ2-2 many TRBD2 TRBV20-1 CSARVAGTNTGELFF TGCAGTGCTAGAGTAGCGGGTACAAACACCGGGGAGCTGTTTTTT
TRBJ2-5 NA NA TRBV24-1 CATSDLQGGRETQYF TGTGCCACCAGTGATTTGCAAGGTGGGAGAGAGACCCAGTACTTC
TRBJ2-3 NA NA TRBV7-8 CASSPFRLDTQYF TGTGCCAGCAGCCCTTTCCGCTTGGATACGCAGTATTTT
TRBJ1-5 many NA TRBV3-1 CASSQAGAPQHF TGTGCCAGCAGCCAAGCCGGGGCGCCCCAGCATTTT
TRBJ1-4 few TRBD1 TRBV7-2 CASSLETGGSEKLFF TGTGCCAGCAGCTTAGAGACAGGGGGCTCTGAAAAACTGTTTTTT
TRBJ2-3 few TRBD2 TRBV20-1 CSARAGGYADTQYF TGCAGTGCTAGAGCGGGAGGGTACGCAGATACGCAGTATTTT
TRBJ2-2 NA TRBD2 TRBV5-5 CATQRVAGTGELFF TGTGCCACCCAGAGGGTAGCGGGGACCGGGGAGCTGTTTTTT
TRBJ1-5 NA TRBD1 TRBV18 CASSPSTGAQPQHF TGTGCCAGCTCACCATCCACAGGGGCACAGCCCCAGCATTTT
TRBJ2-1 NA NA TRBV10-3 CAISGGTVGNNEQFF TGTGCCATCAGTGGGGGGACCGTCGGAAACAATGAGCAGTTCTTC
TRBJ2-7 NA NA TRBV7-9 CASSASGYEQYF TGTGCCAGCAGCGCCTCCGGTTACGAGCAGTACTTC
TRBJ1-2 few NA TRBV20-1 CSARLGEANYGYTF TGCAGTGCTAGGCTGGGGGAAGCTAACTATGGCTACACCTTC
TRBJ2-5 few NA TRBV9 CASSVIGGGETQYF TGTGCCAGCAGCGTTATAGGGGGTGGAGAGACCCAGTACTTC
TRBJ2-1 many TRBD2 TRBV7-6 CASSLVGGTHYNEQFF TGTGCCAGCAGCTTAGTCGGGGGGACCCACTACAATGAGCAGTTCTTC
TRBJ1-2 NA NA TRBV30 CAWSTPGGVYGYTF TGTGCCTGGAGTACCCCCGGAGGGGTCTATGGCTACACCTTC
TRBJ2-7 NA TRBD2 TRBV20-1 CSALGLVSYEQYF TGCAGTGCCCTCGGACTAGTCTCCTACGAGCAGTACTTC
TRBJ1-2 few NA TRBV4-3 CASSQDRGVHGYTF TGCGCCAGCAGCCAAGACAGGGGAGTCCATGGCTACACCTTC
TRBJ1-1 many NA TRBV12-3/TRBV12-4 CASSLKGDTEAFF TGTGCCAGCAGTTTAAAGGGGGACACTGAAGCTTTCTTT
TRBJ2-7 NA NA TRBV6-2/TRBV6-3 CASTKIGTRDAYEQYF TGTGCCAGCACTAAGATTGGGACACGGGACGCCTACGAGCAGTACTTC
TRBJ2-2 NA TRBD2 TRBV7-9 CASSHPSSGKAGELFF TGTGCCAGCAGCCACCCCTCAAGCGGGAAGGCCGGGGAGCTGTTTTTT
TRBJ2-7 NA NA TRBV9 CASSEGAGISHEQYF TGTGCCAGCAGCGAGGGCGCGGGAATATCCCACGAGCAGTACTTC
TRBJ2-5 few NA TRBV28 CASSLPAMQETQYF TGTGCCAGCAGTTTACCGGCGATGCAAGAGACCCAGTACTTC
TRBJ2-2 NA TRBD1 TRBV12-3/TRBV12-4 CASSLKTGVAGELFF TGTGCCAGCAGTTTAAAGACAGGGGTGGCCGGGGAGCTGTTTTTT
TRBJ2-2 NA TRBD1 TRBV20-1 CSAREPQGAGELFF TGCAGTGCTAGAGAACCACAGGGGGCCGGGGAGCTGTTTTTT
TRBJ2-1 many NA TRBV27 CASSFPGLSGNEQFF TGTGCCAGCAGTTTCCCAGGCCTATCCGGCAATGAGCAGTTCTTC
TRBJ1-1 few NA TRBV5-1 CASSSRAGVIMNTEAFF TGCGCCAGCAGCTCAAGGGCCGGGGTTATCATGAACACTGAAGCTTTCTTT
TRBJ1-4 few TRBD1 TRBV7-2 CASSPGGGREKLFF TGTGCCAGCAGCCCAGGGGGGGGTAGGGAAAAACTGTTTTTT
TRBJ2-5 few NA TRBV20-1 CSASLGTPVFGTQYF TGCAGTGCTAGCCTTGGGACACCCGTTTTTGGGACCCAGTACTTC
TRBJ2-1 few NA TRBV2 CASSGLGGPYNEQFF TGTGCCAGCAGTGGTCTAGGGGGACCCTACAATGAGCAGTTCTTC
TRBJ2-5 NA TRBD1 TRBV29-1 CSTLTGAEETQYF TGCAGTACCTTGACAGGGGCAGAGGAGACCCAGTACTTC
TRBJ1-4 few NA TRBV5-1 CASSRDGRVREKLFF TGCGCCAGCAGCCGGGACGGCCGTGTTCGGGAAAAACTGTTTTTT
TRBJ1-1 NA NA TRBV11-2 CASSLALTRDTEAFF TGTGCCAGCAGCTTAGCGCTGACCCGAGACACTGAAGCTTTCTTT
TRBJ1-2 few TRBD1 TRBV12-3/TRBV12-4 CASSFRQGIGAYGYTF TGTGCCAGCAGTTTTCGACAGGGGATAGGCGCCTATGGCTACACCTTC
TRBJ2-1 many NA TRBV29-1 CSVEEPGAASYNEQFF TGCAGCGTTGAAGAGCCGGGGGCGGCGTCCTACAATGAGCAGTTCTTC
TRBJ2-3 few NA TRBV27 CASSLMSSVPPSSTDTQYF TGTGCCAGCAGTTTAATGAGTTCAGTACCCCCATCTAGCACAGATACGCAGTATTTT
TRBJ2-3 NA NA TRBV5-1 CASSLGLRRDGTDTQYF TGCGCCAGCAGCTTGGGTCTCCGGCGGGATGGCACAGATACGCAGTATTTT
TRBJ2-1 few NA TRBV5-1 CASSLVALGQRDEQFF TGCGCCAGCAGCTTGGTGGCCCTGGGGCAACGGGATGAGCAGTTCTTC
TRBJ2-4 many TRBD1 TRBV20-1 CSAGPLQGAKNIQYF TGCAGTGCTGGCCCCTTACAGGGGGCCAAAAACATTCAGTACTTC
TRBJ1-2 few NA TRBV10-3 CAISESSYGYTF TGTGCCATCAGTGAGTCCAGCTATGGCTACACCTTC